This TCR beta chain appears in the sequencing data of a study of cytomegalovirus exposure and HLA in healthy donors. Whole-study findings and limits: In a later analysis, HLA-associated beta chains showed higher expansion and lower generation probabilities than comparable chains. Most of the CMV-associated TCR beta chains (in a later analysis) appeared to be HLA-restricted.

Both 60 Vbeta primers and 13 Jbeta primers went into the PCR. Method: immunoSEQ multiplex PCR; TCRdb's copy keeps in-frame clones and lacks some. The sample totals under 200,000 clones; its top ten clones hold approximately 0.8%. About this clone: Its antigen is still unknown.

V was pared by 1 base and J by 0 bases, with 7 bases between. From germline, CDR1 is MNHNS and CDR2 SASEGT. The length of the CDR3 is 15 residues. This rearrangement joins TRBV6-1 to TRBJ1-5, with D unresolved. The sequencing sample was made of PBMCs. This receptor was obtained from a woman under 30 in good health and CMV-seropositive. CDR3 coding DNA: TGTGCCAGCAGTGAAGTGGCGGTTAGCAATCAGCCCCAGCATTTT. This translates into CASSEVAVSNQPQHF.